The next 6 T cell receptor beta chains were all read from a single sample in a study of blood T cell repertoires in COVID-19. The protocol was immunoSEQ multiplex PCR, while the TCRdb copy is restricted to in-frame clones and leaves out a portion. The repertoire has 13,000 or so clones, around 90% of them found once; the top ten carry roughly 13%. Sequences were obtained from peripheral blood. These receptors were collected from a man in his 70s with active COVID-19.

The chain combines TRBV3-1 (or the pseudogene TRBV3-2) with TRBJ2-3; 8 bases are shared with TRBD2. The CDR3 sequence is 16 residues long. The V segment lost 1 base and the J segment 1 base; nucleotides outside the gene matches: 4. Germline V lookup: CDR1 LGHDT, CDR2 YNNKEL (reference sequence). CDR3 sequence reads: CASSQGLAGGTDTQYF. The CDR3 DNA sequence: TGTGCCAGCAGCCAAGGCCTAGCGGGCGGCACAGATACGCAGTATTTT.

The chain is built from TRBV6-2 or TRBV6-3 and TRBJ2-5; possible D gene TRBD2, 6 bases. The germline V gene encodes CDR1 MNHEY and CDR2 SVGEGT. The ends were cut back, 4 bases at V and 2 bases at J, with 11 bases in the middle. This CDR3 spans 14 amino acids. The CDR3 sequence is CASSFISGQETQYF. In nucleotides, the CDR3 is TGTGCCAGCAGTTTTATCAGCGGGCAAGAGACCCAGTACTTC.

The chain combines TRBV6-1 with TRBJ1-1, with TRBD1 identical over 7 bases. The length of the CDR3 is 13 residues. V shed 0 bases, J shed 8 bases, and the junction held 3 bases outside the gene matches. Per germline, CDR1 MNHNS and CDR2 SASEGT. The CDR3 region is CASSEAQTGEAFF. CDR3 bases: TGTGCCAGCAGTGAAGCCCAGACAGGGGAAGCTTTCTTT.

This clone has more than one count but fewer than ten. The chain couples TRBV2 to TRBJ2-5, with TRBD2 identical over 12 bases. The CDR3 loop spans 15 amino acids. With 2 bases clipped from V and 5 bases from J, the junction kept 3 bases outside the gene matches. Germline V lookup: CDR1 SNHLY, CDR2 FYNNEI. CDR3 in amino acids: CASSELLAGGETQYF. Written as DNA, the CDR3 is TGTGCCAGCAGTGAACTCCTAGCGGGAGGGGAGACCCAGTACTTC.

V usage is TRBV5-1 and J usage is TRBJ1-4, with TRBD1 identical over 9 bases. J was trimmed by 1 base and V by 2 bases; bases with no gene match: 3. This CDR3 contains 16 residues. Per germline, CDR1 SGHRS and CDR2 YFSETQ. The CDR3 DNA reads as TGCGCCAGCAGCTTTGGACAGGGGAGAACTAATGAAAAACTGTTTTTT. This gives the protein CASSFGQGRTNEKLFF. Looking up the rest from reference TRBV5-1 and TRBJ1-4 gives the full variable domain: KAGVTQTPRYLIKTRGQQVTLSCSPISGHRSVSWYQQTPGQGLQFLFEYFSETQRNKGNFPGRFSGRQFSNSRSEMNVSTLELGDSALYLCASSFGQGRTNEKLFFGSGTQLSVL.

The rearrangement links TRBV7-9 to TRBJ2-7; no firm D call. V was trimmed by 2 bases and J by 2 bases, leaving 4 bases between them. CDR1 is SEHNR and CDR2 is FQNEAQ in the germline V gene (reference sequence). CDR3 size: 12 residues. CDR3 nucleotide sequence: TGTGCCAGCAGCTTAACGGCCTACGAGCAGTACTTC. The encoded protein is CASSLTAYEQYF.